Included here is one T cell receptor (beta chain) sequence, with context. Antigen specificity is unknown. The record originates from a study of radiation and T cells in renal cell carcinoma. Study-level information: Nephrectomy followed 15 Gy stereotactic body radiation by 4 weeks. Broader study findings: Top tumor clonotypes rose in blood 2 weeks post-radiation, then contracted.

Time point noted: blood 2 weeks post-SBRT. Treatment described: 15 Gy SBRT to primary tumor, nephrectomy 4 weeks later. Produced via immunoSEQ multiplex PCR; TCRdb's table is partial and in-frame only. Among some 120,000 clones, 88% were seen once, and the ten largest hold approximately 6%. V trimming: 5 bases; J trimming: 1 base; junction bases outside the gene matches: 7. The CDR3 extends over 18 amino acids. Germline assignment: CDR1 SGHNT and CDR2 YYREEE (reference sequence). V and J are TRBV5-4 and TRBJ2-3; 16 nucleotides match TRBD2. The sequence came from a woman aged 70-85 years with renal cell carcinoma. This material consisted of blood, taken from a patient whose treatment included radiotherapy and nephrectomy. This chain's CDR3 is CASRAGTSGGAGTDTQYF. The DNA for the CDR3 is TGTGCCAGCAGGGCCGGGACTAGCGGGGGGGCCGGCACAGATACGCAGTATTTT.